This TCR beta chain came from a study of ipilimumab plus nivolumab after autologous stem cell transplantation (dated by TCRdb to about 2021). With regard to the full study: Trial patients received a median of roughly 5 ipilimumab doses and fewer than 10 nivolumab doses. The myeloma cohort included high-risk transplant-naive patients and patients relapsing within 3 years of a first autologous transplant. Patients with high-risk diffuse large B cell lymphoma, mature T cell lymphoma, or multiple myeloma undergoing autologous transplant were enrolled in the trial. The intent-to-treat population of the trial consisted of under 40 patients. What the study reported, not specific to this receptor: The authors stated that profiles of the T cell receptor repertoire, regulatory T cell phenotype and gut microbiota provided a biologic rationale for studying this approach further. The authors concluded that, as post-transplant consolidation, combined checkpoint inhibition appeared tolerable.

Starting 14 to 28 days after the autologous transplant, patients began checkpoint therapy, which included ipilimumab at 1 mg/kg intravenously on day 1 of selected weeks. Nivolumab was administered at 3 mg/kg intravenously on day 1 of weeks 1, 4, 7, 10, and every two weeks through week 26. The study was a Phase Ib clinical trial testing combined checkpoint inhibition with ipilimumab and nivolumab as consolidation after autologous stem cell transplantation. For CDR1 and CDR2, the germline V gene lists SGHAT and FQNNGV. The CDR3 measures 15 amino acids from cysteine to phenylalanine. Kept here is only the CDR3 DNA, which spans 45 bases and is read in frame from base 1. V lost 6 bases and J lost 5 bases, and the count of bases not matched to a germline gene is 9. On this clone itself: This receptor's antigen is unknown. No quality values exist for individual bases; no much larger clone is one base distant.

The library came from the immunoSEQ multiplex PCR assay. The table was pulled from immuneACCESS by TCRdb, which kept in-frame rearrangements only. Such tables lose some clones; where checked, under half of the loss comes from unresolved V genes, and the rest has no known cause. The sample table records some 46,000 clones; roughly 88% of these occur just once. Approximately 0.88% of the sample belongs to the ten largest clones. Here the sequenced sample was PBMCs, taken in a trial of ipilimumab plus nivolumab as post-transplant consolidation. The chain is encoded by TRBV11-2 joined to TRBJ2-3; TRBD2 matches 9 bases in the middle. This receptor was obtained from a male donor with multiple myeloma. In nucleotides, the sequence is TGTGCCAGCAGACCTAGCGGGGACTATGGAGATACGCAGTATTTT. This is translated as CASRPSGDYGDTQYF.